These 18 T cell receptor beta chains were all obtained from the same sample, sequenced in a study of CD8 T cells in Susac syndrome. It was with random hexamers that about 0.45 to 1 ug RNA was reverse transcribed. TCRdb recomputed calls from the immunoSEQ multiplex PCR reads with MiXCR, one row per CDR3 protein. The data show around 130,000 distinct CDR3 sequences, about 95% seen once. Input material: CD4+ T cells from PBMCs. These TCRs come from a human donor with multiple sclerosis.

The chain links TRBV20-1 to TRBJ2-7, with 11 bases fitting TRBD2. With 6 bases clipped from V and 0 bases from J, the junction kept 4 bases outside the gene matches. The CDR3 extends over 14 amino acids. Germline V gene sequence: CDR1 DFQATT, CDR2 SNEGSKA (reference sequence). The CDR3 protein is CSARTSGPSYEQYF. The DNA for the CDR3 is TGCAGTGCCAGGACTAGCGGGCCCTCCTACGAGCAGTACTTC.

The V call is TRBV19, the J call TRBJ2-6; D gene unclear. V was cut by 6 bases and J by 0 bases, with 12 bases left in between. The CDR3 is 16 amino acids. Germline V CDR1 and CDR2: LNHDA, SQIVND (reference sequence). The CDR3 coding sequence is TGTGCCAGTAGGCCTTGGGATTCCTCTGGGGCCAACGTCCTGACTTTC. Translating gives CASRPWDSSGANVLTF.

CDR3 nucleotide sequence: TGTGCCAGCAGCCAGGACGCCGATACGCAGTATTTT. This translates into CASSQDADTQYF. V and J are TRBV7-2 and TRBJ2-3; D remains unclear. The V and J ends lost 5 bases and 6 bases respectively, with 9 bases between them. The CDR3 totals 12 residues. Germline V gene lookup returns CDR1 SGHTA and CDR2 FQGNSA.

This chain links TRBV7-8 with TRBJ1-2, with 8 nucleotides matching TRBD1. The CDR3 is 13 residues long. The germline gives CDR1 SGHVS, CDR2 FQNEAQ. V lost 5 bases, J lost 10 bases, and 9 bases stayed unmatched. The DNA of the CDR3 is TGTGCCAGCAGCCGCGGACAGGGAGAGCCCTACACCTTC. It codes for CASSRGQGEPYTF.

The rearrangement joins TRBV13 to TRBJ1-1; the D gene is possibly TRBD1 (5 bases). Germline values: CDR1 PRHDT, CDR2 FYEKMQ (reference sequence). The CDR3 covers 16 residues. Trimming left V 0 bases short and J 1 base short, with 12 bases between. The CDR3, as DNA: TGTGCCAGCAGCTTAGGCGGCGGGGCAACGAACACTGAAGCTTTCTTT. It is translated as CASSLGGGATNTEAFF.

The chain joins TRBV7-2 to TRBJ1-2; 8 nucleotides agree with TRBD1. Trimming at V came to 6 bases and at J to 8 bases, leaving 14 bases not matched to a gene. The CDR3 covers 15 residues. CDR1 and CDR2 (germline): SGHTA, FQGNSA. The CDR3 region is CASRSIGTGPRGYTF. CDR3 coding DNA: TGTGCCAGCAGGTCTATTGGGACAGGCCCTCGAGGCTACACCTTC. Full variable domain (missing parts from reference TRBV7-2 and TRBJ1-2): GAGVSQSPSNKVTEKGKDVELRCDPISGHTALYWYRQSLGQGLEFLIYFQGNSAPDKSGLPSDRFSAERTGGSVSTLTIQRTQQEDSAVYLCASRSIGTGPRGYTFGSGTRLTVV.

CDR3 in amino acids: CATSRGTSYEQYF. The CDR3 coding sequence is TGTGCCACCAGCAGAGGCACTTCCTACGAGCAGTACTTC. V gene TRBV15 combines with J gene TRBJ2-7; D is unresolved. The CDR3 sequence is 13 residues long. CDR1 is LNHNV, CDR2 YYDKDF, per germline (reference sequence). V was trimmed by 1 base and J by 1 base, leaving 5 bases between them.

This sequence joins TRBV25-1 and TRBJ2-7; a weak D match, TRBD1 (5 bases). The germline V gene encodes CDR1 MGHDK and CDR2 SYGVNS. Between the trimmed V and J ends, which lost 5 bases and 0 bases, there was a span of 11 bases. This CDR3 has 14 amino acids. This CDR3 is CASSLDSPSYEQYF. The CDR3 DNA sequence: TGTGCCAGCAGTCTCGACAGTCCCTCCTACGAGCAGTACTTC.

This clonotype was counted once. The V gene is TRBV2, the J gene TRBJ1-4, with 9 bases aligning to TRBD1. The CDR3 length is 14 residues. V gave up 3 bases and J gave up 11 bases; unmatched junction bases: 7. Germline V CDR1 and CDR2: SNHLY, FYNNEI. CDR3 loop: CASSDATGGGKLFF. CDR3 bases: TGTGCCAGCAGTGATGCGACAGGGGGAGGGAAACTGTTTTTT. Drawing the rest from reference TRBV2 and TRBJ1-4, the complete variable domain is EPEVTQTPSHQVTQMGQEVILRCVPISNHLYFYWYRQILGQKVEFLVSFYNNEISEKSEIFDDQFSVERPDGSNFTLKIRSTKLEDSAMYFCASSDATGGGKLFFGSGTQLSVL.

The rearrangement links TRBV20-1 to TRBJ1-5, with D possibly TRBD1 on 6 matching bases. Per the germline V gene, CDR1 is DFQATT and CDR2 is SNEGSKA (reference sequence). Trimming cost V 3 bases and J 0 bases, with 12 bases left between them. This CDR3 is built from 15 residues. The DNA for the CDR3 is TGCAGTGCTAGGGTTGGACAGCGTAGCAATCAGCCCCAGCATTTT. Encoded protein: CSARVGQRSNQPQHF.

The chain has TRBV19 and TRBJ1-5, with 8 bases that match TRBD1. This CDR3 comprises 13 residues. Germline trimming cut 7 bases from V and 2 bases from J; bases unmatched to any gene: 1. Germline V CDR1 and CDR2: LNHDA, SQIVND (reference sequence). The CDR3 reads CASMGQGNQPQHF. CDR3 nucleotides: TGTGCCAGTATGGGACAGGGCAATCAGCCCCAGCATTTT.

This chain joins TRBV11-2 and TRBJ2-1, with D maybe TRBD1 (5 bases). Trimming took 8 bases from V and 2 from J, leaving 16 bases between them. The CDR3 consists of 15 residues. Looked up from germline, CDR1 is SGHAT and CDR2 is FQNNGV. The CDR3 loop is CASSGLKGAYNEQFF. For the CDR3, the DNA is TGTGCCAGCTCAGGCCTAAAAGGGGCCTACAATGAGCAGTTCTTC. The entire variable domain, with the rest obtained from reference TRBV11-2 and TRBJ2-1, is as follows: EAGVAQSPRYKIIEKRQSVAFWCNPISGHATLYWYQQILGQGPKLLIQFQNNGVVDDSQLPKDRFSAERLKGVDSTLKIQPAKLEDSAVYLCASSGLKGAYNEQFFGPGTRLTVL.

The chain links TRBV2 to TRBJ1-2; 8 positions match TRBD1. Germline V gives CDR1 SNHLY, CDR2 FYNNEI. J was trimmed by 6 bases and V by 4 bases; bases with no gene match: 1. The CDR3 sequence is 12 residues long. The CDR3 sequence: CASSATGDGYTF. The CDR3 DNA reads TGTGCCAGCAGTGCGACAGGGGATGGCTACACCTTC.

J is TRBJ2-7 and V is TRBV7-2; D is uncertain. The CDR3 has 14 amino acids. The germline V and J ends were trimmed by 3 bases and 5 bases, with 14 bases remaining between them. Germline-derived CDR1 and CDR2 are SGHTA and FQGNSA. As DNA, the CDR3 is TGTGCCAGCAGCTTGGGTACCCCCCCCCACGAGCAGTACTTC. Translated, it gives CASSLGTPPHEQYF.

This chain uses TRBV5-4 with TRBJ2-1; 9 bases align to TRBD2. Germline V gene sequence: CDR1 SGHNT, CDR2 YYREEE (reference sequence). The CDR3 is made up of 17 amino acids. Unmatched junction bases numbered 10, after V lost 0 bases and J lost 6 bases. The CDR3 bases are TGTGCCAGCAGCTTGGGAGGGGCGGGAGGGGAGCGCAATGAGCAGTTCTTC. Translating gives CASSLGGAGGERNEQFF.

The gene calls are TRBV23-1 and TRBJ1-1; 7 bases fit TRBD1. TRBV23-1 is treated as an ORF (open reading frame) with a function not yet certain. After removal of 4 bases from V and 1 base from J, the junction contained 6 bases not matched to a gene. The CDR3 totals 15 residues. In nucleotides, the CDR3 is TGCGCCAGCAGTCCTGACAGGGAGGCGAACACTGAAGCTTTCTTT. Translating it yields CASSPDREANTEAFF.

CDR3 protein: CASSSILAGVYEQYF. CDR3 nucleotide sequence: TGTGCCAGCAGTTCAATCCTAGCGGGGGTATACGAGCAGTACTTC. The gene calls are TRBV27 and TRBJ2-7, with TRBD2 matching 10 bases. Trimming cost V 4 bases and J 4 bases; bases outside gene matches: 7. The CDR3 length is 15 residues. The germline gives CDR1 MNHEY, CDR2 SMNVEV (reference sequence).

This rearrangement joins TRBV19 to TRBJ2-5; 8 bases agree with TRBD2. Trimming cost V 5 bases and J 5 bases; bases outside gene matches: 7. CDR1 is LNHDA, CDR2 SQIVND, per germline (reference sequence). CDR3 size: 14 residues. CDR3 region: CASSLSPGGETQYF. In DNA form, the CDR3 reads TGTGCCAGTAGTCTCTCCCCGGGGGGGGAGACCCAGTACTTC. Variable domain in full (rest from reference TRBV19 and TRBJ2-5): DGGITQSPKYLFRKEGQNVTLSCEQNLNHDAMYWYRQDPGQGLRLIYYSQIVNDFQKGDIAEGYSVSREKKESFPLTVTSAQKNPTAFYLCASSLSPGGETQYFGPGTRLLVL.